This T cell receptor (beta chain) was recorded in a study of T cell responses to AZD1222 COVID-19 vaccine. Study-wide findings and caveats: It was only 6 or 7 AZD1222 recipients who were seropositive at baseline. Repertoires in all cases were sampled only once the peak T cell response had passed. Close to half of spike-specific TCRs reportedly recognize unmutated variant regions. The donors showed a predominance of white British ancestry and of females, with possible underestimation of clonal diversity.

In regard to this clone: Its antigen remains unidentified.

Produced via immunoSEQ multiplex PCR; TCRdb's table is partial and in-frame only. Here the sample spans 140,000 or so clones, approximately 91% being singletons. This TCR derives from an adult who received the MenACWY meningococcal vaccine as a control. The starting material was peripheral blood, obtained 28 days after the second dose of the MenACWY control vaccine.

This CDR3 is CASSLVGGIGAEAFF. CDR3 DNA: TGTGCCAGCAGCTTAGTGGGGGGGATAGGCGCTGAAGCTTTCTTT. This chain uses TRBV7-2 with TRBJ1-1; D perhaps matches TRBD1 (5 bases). This CDR3 has 15 amino acids. Germline loops: CDR1 SGHTA, CDR2 FQGNSA. The ends were cut back, 1 base at V and 6 bases at J, with 15 bases in the middle.